The 29 T cell receptor beta chains below were found in one sample sequenced in a study of shared clonotypes between healthy human individuals. Data came from immunoSEQ multiplex PCR; TCRdb stores just in-frame clones and leaves some out. Of fewer than 3 million clones listed, 85% to 95% were seen once; the top ten hold 0.37%. The material sequenced was naive CD4+ T cells from PBMCs. Stated subset: CD45RA+ positively selected. These TCRs come from a man younger than 30 in good health. Some clones in this sample may be carry-over from other donors' samples.

The chain links TRBV7-9 to TRBJ2-1, with D tentatively TRBD1 or TRBD2 (5 bases each). Germline loops: CDR1 SEHNR, CDR2 FQNEAQ (reference sequence). Trimming shortened V by 2 bases and J by 7 bases, and 21 bases separated the two germline ends. This CDR3 spans 17 amino acids. The CDR3: CASSLISSGRGYNEQFF. CDR3 coding DNA: TGTGCCAGCAGCTTAATCTCCTCGGGACGTGGGTATAATGAGCAGTTCTTC.

With respect to this clone: Other DNA sequences in this specimen translate into the identical CDR3. The chain combines TRBV7-2 with TRBJ1-1, with D possibly matching TRBD1 (5 bases). CDR3 size: 14 residues. Trimming took off 3 bases at V and 2 bases at J, with 10 bases between the two ends. The germline gives CDR1 SGHTA, CDR2 FQGNSA. The CDR3 DNA reads TGTGCCAGCAGCTTCGGGCAGGGCAACACTGAAGCTTTCTTT. Translated, it gives CASSFGQGNTEAFF.

This clone was picked up one time. The chain is built from TRBV19 and TRBJ2-5, with D hard to call. This CDR3 comprises 14 residues. Between the trimmed V and J ends, which lost 3 bases and 2 bases, there was a span of 10 bases. CDR1 and CDR2 (germline): LNHDA, SQIVND (reference sequence). The CDR3 DNA follows: TGTGCCAGTAGTATGGGCGGTATGCAAGAGACCCAGTACTTC. Amino acids: CASSMGGMQETQYF. Looking up the rest from reference TRBV19 and TRBJ2-5 gives the full variable domain: DGGITQSPKYLFRKEGQNVTLSCEQNLNHDAMYWYRQDPGQGLRLIYYSQIVNDFQKGDIAEGYSVSREKKESFPLTVTSAQKNPTAFYLCASSMGGMQETQYFGPGTRLLVL.

To note about this clone: Other DNA sequences in the sample encode the same CDR3. The chain has TRBV5-1 and TRBJ2-5; 7 bases align to TRBD2. The CDR3 consists of 13 residues. After removal of 1 base from V and 5 bases from J, the junction contained 2 bases not matched to a gene. Germline CDR1 is SGHRS and CDR2 is YFSETQ. CDR3 in amino acids: CASSLMGGETQYF. The CDR3 coding sequence is TGCGCCAGCAGCTTGATGGGGGGGGAGACCCAGTACTTC.

This chain links TRBV28 with TRBJ1-1; D call uncertain. Trimming removed 6 bases at V and 5 bases at J, with 13 bases between. Germline lookup yields CDR1 MDHEN and CDR2 SYDVKM. The CDR3 sequence is 13 residues long. In nucleotides, the CDR3 is TGTGCCAGCAGCTTCTATCAGGAGACTGAAGCTTTCTTT. Protein product: CASSFYQETEAFF.

The rearrangement joins TRBV5-4 to TRBJ1-2, with D hard to call. CDR1 and CDR2 from the germline V gene are SGHNT and YYREEE (reference sequence). Trimming shortened V by 5 bases and J by 4 bases, and 15 bases separated the two germline ends. The CDR3 sequence is 14 residues long. CDR3 amino acids: CASRLRTGAYGYTF. CDR3 nucleotide sequence: TGTGCCAGCAGGCTAAGGACGGGAGCCTATGGCTACACCTTC.

The chain is built from TRBV14 and TRBJ2-7; D remains unclear. In germline, CDR1 is SGHDN, CDR2 FVKESK. The V end lost 1 base, the J end lost 3 bases, and 10 bases lay between the germline ends. This CDR3 region has 14 residues. In DNA, the CDR3 is TGTGCCAGCAGCCAAGCGAACCGGCTCTACGAGCAGTACTTC. This codes for CASSQANRLYEQYF.

The gene calls are TRBV29-1 and TRBJ2-5, with 10 bases lining up with TRBD1. The CDR3 consists of 15 residues. Per the germline V gene, CDR1 is SQVTM and CDR2 is ANQGSEA. After removal of 5 bases from V and 3 bases from J, the junction contained 9 bases not matched to a gene. CDR3 amino acids: CSVSSGTGVKETQYF. The CDR3 nucleotides read TGCAGCGTTTCATCCGGGACAGGGGTAAAAGAGACCCAGTACTTC.

V gene TRBV28 combines with J gene TRBJ1-2, with D hard to call. The CDR3 is 14 residues long. V shed 4 bases and J shed 5 bases, with 14 bases lying between them. Germline V gene sequence: CDR1 MDHEN, CDR2 SYDVKM. The CDR3 loop is CASSSPWQDYGYTF. The CDR3 DNA sequence: TGTGCCAGCAGTTCCCCCTGGCAGGATTATGGCTACACCTTC.

This clone appeared a few times. The chain combines TRBV28 with TRBJ1-1; D is ambiguous. This CDR3 has 12 residues. The germline CDR1 and CDR2 sequences are MDHEN and SYDVKM. V was shortened by 11 bases and J by 8 bases, with 18 bases between the two germline ends. The CDR3 is CAPPPVEAEAFF. CDR3 in DNA: TGTGCCCCACCGCCGGTGGAGGCGGAAGCTTTCTTT.

The rearrangement links TRBV4-3 to TRBJ2-3; 9 nucleotides match TRBD2. This CDR3 is 18 amino acids long. The germline V gene encodes CDR1 LGHNA and CDR2 YSLEER. Germline trimming cut 1 base from V and 6 bases from J; bases unmatched to any gene: 14. The CDR3 DNA sequence: TGCGCCAGCAGCCAAGTTGTTATTTCGGGGACTAGCAGGGATACGCAGTATTTT. Protein: CASSQVVISGTSRDTQYF.

This rearrangement joins TRBV5-6 to TRBJ2-7; 7 positions match TRBD1. CDR3 length: 15 residues. Germline V CDR1 and CDR2: SGHDT, YYEEEE. With 4 bases clipped from V and 5 bases from J, the junction kept 12 bases outside the gene matches. This CDR3 reads CASSQTGFLGDEQYF. CDR3 sequence (DNA): TGTGCCAGCAGCCAGACAGGGTTTCTGGGCGACGAGCAGTACTTC.

The rearrangement uses TRBV6-6 and TRBJ2-7, with 9 positions matching TRBD2. The CDR3 length is 15 residues. V dropped 5 bases and J dropped 4; count of bases not matched to a gene: 9. Germline V CDR1 and CDR2: MNHNY, SVGAGI (reference sequence). The CDR3 sequence is CASSHSGTSRYEQYF. CDR3 in DNA: TGTGCCAGCAGTCATTCGGGGACTAGCAGATACGAGCAGTACTTC.

V gene TRBV7-9 combines with J gene TRBJ2-6; D gene unclear. V was pared by 1 base and J by 2 bases, with 9 bases between. Germline values: CDR1 SEHNR, CDR2 FQNEAQ (reference sequence). The CDR3 contains 16 residues. The CDR3 DNA follows: TGTGCCAGCAGCTTAGTTGTTTTTACTGGGGCCAACGTCCTGACTTTC. It translates to CASSLVVFTGANVLTF.

The chain carries TRBV25-1 and TRBJ1-2; no clear D. Trimming cost V 2 bases and J 7 bases, with 11 bases left between them. The germline V gene has CDR1 MGHDK and CDR2 SYGVNS. This CDR3 region has 13 residues. The CDR3 protein is CASSENIASGYTF. DNA of the CDR3: TGTGCCAGCAGTGAAAACATAGCGTCTGGCTACACCTTC.

CDR3 in DNA: TGTGCCAGCAGTTTGGTGGGGCCCGATGAGCAGTTCTTC. Its translation: CASSLVGPDEQFF. V is TRBV7-3 and J is TRBJ2-1, with TRBD1 as a possible D gene (5 bases). The CDR3 sequence is 13 residues long. Germline V gene sequence: CDR1 SGHTA, CDR2 FQGTGA. V gave up 6 bases and J gave up 8 bases, with 14 bases separating them. The full variable domain, its missing parts supplied by reference TRBV7-3 and TRBJ2-1, is GAGVSQTPSNKVTEKGKYVELRCDPISGHTALYWYRQSLGQGPEFLIYFQGTGAADDSGLPNDRFFAVRPEGSVSTLKIQRTERGDSAVYLCASSLVGPDEQFFGPGTRLTVL.

V is TRBV29-1 and J is TRBJ2-1, with 7 bases matching TRBD2. The CDR3 has 13 amino acids. In germline, CDR1 is SQVTM, CDR2 ANQGSEA. The J segment lost 5 bases and the V segment lost 7 bases, leaving 8 bases of the junction unmatched. This chain's CDR3 is CSANSGRDNEQFF. The DNA of the CDR3 is TGCAGCGCTAATAGCGGGCGTGACAATGAGCAGTTCTTC.

CDR3 region: CASSQGGLAGSNEQFF. The CDR3 region has the DNA TGCGCCAGCAGCCAAGGGGGACTAGCGGGATCGAACGAGCAGTTCTTC. This chain links TRBV4-3 with TRBJ2-1; 13 bases line up with TRBD2. CDR3 length: 16 residues. Germline V gives CDR1 LGHNA, CDR2 YSLEER. The V segment lost 1 base and the J segment 10 bases; nucleotides outside the gene matches: 7.

This chain uses TRBV19 with TRBJ1-1, with a tentative D call TRBD1 (5 bases). Germline CDR1 LNHDA, CDR2 SQIVND (reference sequence). The germline V and J ends were trimmed by 5 bases and 0 bases, with 16 bases remaining between them. The CDR3 has 16 residues. This CDR3 reads CASSFRSGRLNTEAFF. The DNA for the CDR3 is TGTGCCAGTAGTTTCCGATCAGGGCGTTTGAACACTGAAGCTTTCTTT.

J is TRBJ2-5 and V is TRBV10-3; 8 bases map to TRBD1. Germline CDR1 is ENHRY and CDR2 is SYGVKD. J lost 2 bases, V lost 7 bases, and 9 bases had no gene match. The length of the CDR3 is 15 residues. The CDR3 sequence: CAIKGTGGLQETQYF. The CDR3 DNA follows: TGTGCCATCAAAGGGACAGGAGGTCTTCAAGAGACCCAGTACTTC.

The V and J genes are TRBV25-1 and TRBJ1-4, with 7 bases lining up with TRBD1. J was trimmed by 8 bases and V by 6 bases; bases with no gene match: 12. Germline loops: CDR1 MGHDK, CDR2 SYGVNS. This CDR3 has 15 residues. CDR3 nucleotide sequence: TGTGCCAGCAGCACGACAGGGACTAGTGAGGAAAAACTGTTTTTT. Protein product: CASSTTGTSEEKLFF.

The chain joins TRBV7-3 to TRBJ2-3, with D possibly matching TRBD2 (6 bases). The CDR3 spans 12 residues. Germline V gene data show CDR1 as SGHTA and CDR2 as FQGTGA. Trimming took 5 bases from V and 6 from J, leaving 9 bases between them. CDR3 nucleotides: TGTGCCAGCAGCCCTGGGAGGGATACGCAGTATTTT. It yields the protein CASSPGRDTQYF.

This chain uses TRBV5-1 with TRBJ2-7; TRBD2 might be the D (5 bases). Trimming pared 0 bases from V and 7 bases from J, leaving 14 bases between. The germline CDR1 and CDR2 sequences are SGHRS and YFSETQ. There are 14 residues in the CDR3. The CDR3 coding sequence is TGCGCCAGCAGCTTGGAGTCGGGGTTGCGAGAGCAGTACTTC. Residues: CASSLESGLREQYF.

The DNA of the CDR3 is TGTGCCAGCAACCTAGGACAGGGGTCAGGCTATGGCTACACCTTC. This encodes CASNLGQGSGYGYTF. J is TRBJ1-2 and V is TRBV6-5, with 9 bases that match TRBD1. Germline values: CDR1 MNHEY, CDR2 SVGAGI. V lost 7 bases, J lost 4 bases, and 10 bases stayed unmatched. The CDR3 is 15 residues long.

The V call is TRBV5-1, the J call TRBJ2-5, with TRBD1 matching over 10 bases. V lost 4 bases to trimming and J lost 4 bases; unmatched junction nucleotides: 7. The CDR3 sequence is 15 residues long. Germline V gene sequence: CDR1 SGHRS, CDR2 YFSETQ. The CDR3 region is CASSGGDRGGETQYF. CDR3 DNA: TGCGCCAGCAGCGGTGGGGACAGGGGTGGAGAGACCCAGTACTTC.

This clone was seen just once. The chain links TRBV5-4 to TRBJ2-7; D gene unclear. The CDR3 is 13 amino acids. Germline CDR1 is SGHNT and CDR2 is YYREEE (reference sequence). V lost 1 base and J 3 bases, leaving 8 bases between the germline ends. The CDR3 DNA sequence: TGTGCCAGCAGCTTGCCGGAAGACTACGAGCAGTACTTC. Translated: CASSLPEDYEQYF.

This rearrangement joins TRBV19 to TRBJ2-5, with D unresolved. The CDR3 length is 17 residues. Germline V gene lookup returns CDR1 LNHDA and CDR2 SQIVND (reference sequence). The germline V and J ends were trimmed by 5 bases and 2 bases, with 21 bases remaining between them. CDR3 sequence reads: CASSVRDPTRQQETQYF. CDR3 coding DNA: TGTGCCAGTAGTGTCCGCGATCCGACCCGACAACAAGAGACCCAGTACTTC.

The chain carries TRBV29-1 and TRBJ1-2, with a possible D match to TRBD1 (5 bases). Germline lookup yields CDR1 SQVTM and CDR2 ANQGSEA. This CDR3 has 14 residues. Trimming pared 2 bases from V and 6 bases from J, leaving 16 bases between. The chain's CDR3 is CSVEINFGDHGYTF. Here the CDR3 DNA reads TGCAGCGTTGAAATCAACTTCGGGGACCATGGCTACACCTTC.

The CDR3 coding sequence is TGTGCCAGCAGCTCCCTCCGGGACACCGGGGAGCTGTTTTTT. Translated, it gives CASSSLRDTGELFF. The V gene is TRBV11-2, the J gene TRBJ2-2, with unresolved D. Germline V CDR1 and CDR2: SGHAT, FQNNGV. Trimming cost V 4 bases and J 3 bases, with 9 bases left between them. This CDR3 is built from 14 residues.